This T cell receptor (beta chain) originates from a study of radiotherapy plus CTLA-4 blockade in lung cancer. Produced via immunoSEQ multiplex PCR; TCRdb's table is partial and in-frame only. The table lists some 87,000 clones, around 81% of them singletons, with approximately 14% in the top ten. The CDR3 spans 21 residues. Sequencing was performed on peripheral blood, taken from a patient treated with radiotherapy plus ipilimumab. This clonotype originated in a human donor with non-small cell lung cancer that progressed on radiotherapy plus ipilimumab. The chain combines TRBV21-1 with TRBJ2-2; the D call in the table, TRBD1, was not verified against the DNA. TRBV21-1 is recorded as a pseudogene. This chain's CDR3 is CASSKEGAGPWFNTNTGELFF. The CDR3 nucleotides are TGTGCCAGCAGCAAAGAAGGGGCAGGCCCATGGTTTAACACGAACACCGGGGAGCTGTTTTTT.